Sequencing of this T cell receptor beta chain was carried out in a study of cytomegalovirus exposure and HLA in healthy donors. The study, taken as a whole, reports: In vitro confirmation showed three CMV-associated chains to be CMV antigen specific. The authors enumerated over 150 TCR beta chains as linked to cytomegalovirus. In a later analysis, donors in an Asian-associated ancestry cluster reportedly had fewer N-insertions in productive TCRs than the cohort mean. The presence/absence work took it that sequencing depth was about the same across donors.

On this clone: Its antigen is unidentified.

A multiplex PCR was run with 60 Vbeta primers and 13 Jbeta primers. Clones were read by immunoSEQ multiplex PCR, and TCRdb kept only the in-frame ones, dropping some. The sample shows some 160,000 clones, around 73% of them seen only once. The origin of this receptor is a male donor in good health and CMV-seronegative. Sequenced material: PBMCs.

The CDR3, as DNA: TGTGCCAGCAGGGGTCTGCGGGAGGTACAAGAGACCCAGTACTTC. Translated: CASRGLREVQETQYF. This sequence joins TRBV7-7 and TRBJ2-5; 8 nucleotides agree with TRBD2. This CDR3 is 15 amino acids long. Germline V gene lookup returns CDR1 SSHAT and CDR2 FNYEAQ (reference sequence). V shed 6 bases and J 2 bases; nucleotides not matched to a gene: 8.